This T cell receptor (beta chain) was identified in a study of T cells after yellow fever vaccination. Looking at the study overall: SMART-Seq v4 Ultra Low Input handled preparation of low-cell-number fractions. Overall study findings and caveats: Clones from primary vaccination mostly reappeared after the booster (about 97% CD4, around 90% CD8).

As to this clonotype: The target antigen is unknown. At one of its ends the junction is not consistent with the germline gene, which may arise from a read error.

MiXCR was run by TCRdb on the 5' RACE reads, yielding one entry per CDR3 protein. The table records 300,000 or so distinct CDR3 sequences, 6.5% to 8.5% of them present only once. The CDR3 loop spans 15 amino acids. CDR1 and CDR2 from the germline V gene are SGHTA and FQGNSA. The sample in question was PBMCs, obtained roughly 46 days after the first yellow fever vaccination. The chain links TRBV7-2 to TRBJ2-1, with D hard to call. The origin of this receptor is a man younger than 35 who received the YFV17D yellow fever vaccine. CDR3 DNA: TGTGGCAGCAGCTTTATCGAGAGCTCCTACAATGAGCAGTTCTTC. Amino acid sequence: CGSSFIESSYNEQFF.